This TCR beta chain was observed in a study of T-cell memory formation after mild COVID-19. Turning to the study itself: Among the donors, TCR clusters were largely specific to each donor.

This clonotype was seen a handful of times. What it binds is unknown. Study results and caveats: Pre-infection memory harbored some responding clones, suggesting cross-reactive memory joined. Clones shrinking between day 15 and 85 showed a balanced CD4/CD8 split, and those that grew later tilted toward CD4+.

cDNA libraries for TCR alpha and TCR beta, carrying sample barcodes and UMIs, came from 5'RACE with constant-segment primers. TCRdb reprocessed the 5' RACE reads with MiXCR, giving one entry per CDR3 protein. The repertoire holds around 300,000 distinct CDR3 sequences, roughly 13% seen once, with 20% to 25% in the top ten. The CDR3 runs 14 residues. CDR1 and CDR2 from the germline V gene are MDHEN and SYDVKM. The junction had 6 bases not matched to a gene; V was cut back by 7 bases and J by 6 bases. Input material: PBMCs or a T cell subset sorted from them (not recorded which). This receptor was taken from a man aged 18 to 29 who had mild COVID-19 (a few samples of this study predate the infection). Cell type and time point are not known. The chain employs TRBV28 and TRBJ1-5; 10 bases match TRBD1. This CDR3 is CASTETGGSQPQHF. The CDR3 region has the DNA TGTGCCAGCACCGAGACAGGGGGCAGTCAGCCCCAGCATTTT.